This TCR beta chain was found in a study of neoadjuvant anti-PD-1 for oral cavity cancer. Stage II-IVA oral cavity squamous cell carcinoma was new and untreated by systemic or radiation therapy. Analysis of PBMCs was direct, with no culture step. CDR1 and CDR2 (germline): SGHAT, FQNNGV. Trimming shortened V by 4 bases and J by 2 bases, and 9 bases separated the two germline ends. The CDR3 runs 13 residues. Clones were read by immunoSEQ multiplex PCR, and TCRdb kept only the in-frame ones, dropping some. Here the sample spans around 16,000 clones, around 66% being singletons. This specimen was PBMCs, taken before nivolumab (anti-PD-1) treatment. The chain has TRBV11-2 and TRBJ2-7, with D perhaps matching TRBD1 (6 bases). This TCR derives from a person aged 35-79 years with oral cavity squamous cell carcinoma. CDR3 protein: CASSSRTAYEQYF. Written as DNA, the CDR3 is TGTGCCAGCAGCTCCCGGACAGCCTACGAGCAGTACTTC.